The 24 T cell receptor beta chains listed next were all sequenced from one sample in a study of human T cells and chemical hapten exposure. TCRdb used MiXCR to reprocess the RACE reads, holding one entry per CDR3 protein. Here the sample spans roughly 180,000 distinct CDR3 sequences, approximately 20% being singletons. Time point described: patch test 1, 2 weeks after DPC sensitization. Sample treatment: therapeutic diphenylcyclopropenone sensitization with weekly scalp DPC. The sample consisted of whole blood, taken in connection with sensitization to the hapten diphenylcyclopropenone (DPC). The source is a woman in her fifties or sixties with alopecia areata. Some clones in this sample may be carry-over from other donors' samples.

This clonotype was seen once. V gene TRBV29-1 combines with J gene TRBJ1-4; tentative D call: TRBD1 (5 bases). The V and J ends lost 3 bases and 7 bases respectively, with 18 bases between them. Germline-derived CDR1 and CDR2 are SQVTM and ANQGSEA. The CDR3 is 15 residues long. This chain's CDR3 is CSVEGGSGHGEKLFF. As DNA, the CDR3 is TGCAGCGTTGAGGGTGGAAGTGGACATGGTGAAAAACTGTTTTTT.

The chain employs TRBV6-5 and TRBJ2-2; TRBD2 matches 14 bases. In germline, CDR1 is MNHEY, CDR2 SVGAGI. The CDR3 sequence is 16 residues long. J gave up 7 bases and V 6 bases, and 7 bases lay outside the gene matches. The CDR3 region is CASSDGGLAGVGELFF. The CDR3 region has the DNA TGTGCCAGCAGCGACGGGGGACTAGCGGGAGTCGGGGAGCTGTTTTTT.

The CDR3 protein is CAISAGGGTVDEQFF. For the CDR3, the DNA is TGTGCCATCAGTGCTGGGGGCGGAACCGTCGATGAGCAGTTCTTC. V gene TRBV10-3 combines with J gene TRBJ2-1, with D perhaps matching TRBD1 (6 bases). The germline gives CDR1 ENHRY, CDR2 SYGVKD. Trimming shortened V by 4 bases and J by 8 bases, and 18 bases separated the two germline ends. This CDR3 is built from 15 residues.

V usage is TRBV20-1 and J usage is TRBJ1-2, with D tentatively TRBD1 (6 bases). Germline CDR1 and CDR2: DFQATT and SNEGSKA (reference sequence). The CDR3 has 12 amino acids. V was shortened by 4 bases and J by 5 bases, with 11 bases between the two germline ends. CDR3 in amino acids: CSANLGAYGYTF. The CDR3 DNA reads TGCAGTGCTAACCTGGGGGCGTATGGCTACACCTTC.

This chain joins TRBV29-1 and TRBJ1-1; 7 bases agree with TRBD1. Losses at the gene ends were 7 bases for V and 7 bases for J; bases not matched to a gene: 9. CDR3 length: 12 amino acids. CDR1 is SQVTM, CDR2 ANQGSEA, per germline. Here the CDR3 reads CSGRTGEYEAFF. The DNA for the CDR3 is TGCAGCGGTAGGACAGGAGAGTATGAAGCTTTCTTT.

There are a few counts of this clonotype. V gene TRBV7-9 combines with J gene TRBJ2-3, with D perhaps matching TRBD2 (6 bases). Trimming stripped 5 bases from V and 0 bases from J, with 12 bases between. The CDR3 length is 15 residues. The germline gives CDR1 SEHNR, CDR2 FQNEAQ (reference sequence). CDR3 in DNA: TGTGCCAGCAGCATGACCGGGACTAGCACAGATACGCAGTATTTT. It specifies CASSMTGTSTDTQYF. The full variable domain, with the rest looked up from reference TRBV7-9 and TRBJ2-3, is DTGVSQNPRHKITKRGQNVTFRCDPISEHNRLYWYRQTLGQGPEFLTYFQNEAQLEKSRLLSDRFSAERPKGSFSTLEIQRTEQGDSAMYLCASSMTGTSTDTQYFGPGTRLTVL.

The chain employs TRBV7-2 and TRBJ2-1, with TRBD2 identical over 13 bases. In germline, CDR1 is SGHTA, CDR2 FQGNSA. CDR3 length equals 18 residues. Trimming took 5 bases from V and 6 from J; bases not matched to a gene: 13. CDR3 coding DNA: TGTGCCAGCAGCCCGATACCGGGACTAGCGGGATATTTCAATGAGCAGTTCTTC. This encodes CASSPIPGLAGYFNEQFF. The entire variable domain, with the rest obtained from reference TRBV7-2 and TRBJ2-1, is as follows: GAGVSQSPSNKVTEKGKDVELRCDPISGHTALYWYRQSLGQGLEFLIYFQGNSAPDKSGLPSDRFSAERTGGSVSTLTIQRTQQEDSAVYLCASSPIPGLAGYFNEQFFGPGTRLTVL.

The gene calls are TRBV27 and TRBJ1-2, with 8 bases lining up with TRBD1. CDR3 length: 13 residues. V shed 10 bases and J 8 bases; nucleotides not matched to a gene: 12. Looked up from germline, CDR1 is MNHEY and CDR2 is SMNVEV (reference sequence). CDR3: CATWTGFTRGYTF. The CDR3 DNA sequence: TGTGCCACCTGGACAGGGTTTACGCGGGGCTACACCTTC.

The chain links TRBV29-1 to TRBJ1-1; TRBD1 is a possible D gene (5 bases). This CDR3 has 14 residues. The V end lost 3 bases, the J end lost 1 base, and 12 bases lay between the germline ends. Per the germline V gene, CDR1 is SQVTM and CDR2 is ANQGSEA. CDR3 bases: TGCAGCGTTGATGTGGTAGGGGCGAACACTGAAGCTTTCTTT. This gives the protein CSVDVVGANTEAFF.

Ten or more counts support this clonotype. CDR3 residues: CASSPIAGASYEQYF. CDR3 in DNA: TGTGCCAGCAGCCCGATAGCGGGAGCTTCCTACGAGCAGTACTTC. V is TRBV11-2 and J is TRBJ2-7; 9 bases line up with TRBD2. This CDR3 has 15 amino acids. The germline V gene encodes CDR1 SGHAT and CDR2 FQNNGV. V shed 5 bases, J shed 1 base, and the junction held 6 bases outside the gene matches.

V is TRBV6-5 and J is TRBJ2-7, with 9 bases identical to TRBD1. Germline V lookup: CDR1 MNHEY, CDR2 SVGAGI. With 7 bases clipped from V and 6 bases from J, the junction kept 10 bases outside the gene matches. This CDR3 has 14 residues. The CDR3 spells CASTPPGTGSEQYF. The CDR3, as DNA: TGTGCCAGCACCCCACCCGGGACAGGGTCCGAGCAGTACTTC.

This clonotype was observed a few times. This chain links TRBV6-1 with TRBJ2-1; 12 nucleotides line up with TRBD2. Germline V gives CDR1 MNHNS, CDR2 SASEGT. The ends lost 6 bases at V and 0 bases at J; junction bases unmatched: 6. The CDR3 runs to 17 residues. The chain's CDR3 is CASRKTSGSSSYNEQFF. In DNA form, the CDR3 reads TGTGCCAGCAGGAAGACTAGCGGGAGTAGCTCCTACAATGAGCAGTTCTTC.

V usage is TRBV29-1 and J usage is TRBJ2-1, with 9 bases aligning to TRBD1. Trimming cost V 3 bases and J 3 bases; bases outside gene matches: 3. This CDR3 spans 14 amino acids. Germline-derived CDR1 and CDR2 are SQVTM and ANQGSEA. Here the CDR3 DNA reads TGCAGCGTTGACGGGACAGGGATCTACAATGAGCAGTTCTTC. Protein: CSVDGTGIYNEQFF.

This clonotype has a handful of counts. This chain uses TRBV9 with TRBJ2-7; maybe TRBD2 (5 bases). Germline V gene sequence: CDR1 SGDLS, CDR2 YYNGEE. The CDR3 consists of 14 residues. Trimming stripped 0 bases from V and 2 bases from J, with 9 bases between. CDR3 sequence reads: CASSVEPGTYEQYF. CDR3 nucleotides: TGTGCCAGCAGCGTAGAGCCGGGAACCTACGAGCAGTACTTC.

In its sample, this clonotype was seen a few times. The DNA of the CDR3 is TGCGCCAGCAGCTTGCGGACAGGGTGGACCTACGAGCAGTACTTC. Translation: CASSLRTGWTYEQYF. This chain joins TRBV5-1 and TRBJ2-7, with 8 bases fitting TRBD1. The CDR3 runs to 15 residues. Germline-derived CDR1 and CDR2 are SGHRS and YFSETQ. The trim removed 1 base at V and 2 bases at J, leaving 5 bases unmatched. Using reference TRBV5-1 and TRBJ2-7 for the parts outside the CDR3, the full variable domain is KAGVTQTPRYLIKTRGQQVTLSCSPISGHRSVSWYQQTPGQGLQFLFEYFSETQRNKGNFPGRFSGRQFSNSRSEMNVSTLELGDSALYLCASSLRTGWTYEQYFGPGTRLTVT.

V gene TRBV4-1 combines with J gene TRBJ2-5, with 10 positions matching TRBD2. J was trimmed by 2 bases and V by 3 bases; bases with no gene match: 6. The CDR3 spans 16 residues. From germline, CDR1 is MGHRA and CDR2 YSYEKL. The CDR3: CASSQSSGSWQETQYF. For the CDR3, the DNA is TGCGCCAGCAGCCAGTCTAGCGGGAGTTGGCAAGAGACCCAGTACTTC.

A remark on this clonotype: A read error may account for a junction end that differs from germline. The J gene is TRBJ1-5, the V gene TRBV5-1; TRBD1 might be the D (6 bases). The CDR3 sequence is 16 residues long. Per germline, CDR1 SGHRS and CDR2 YFSETQ. The CDR3 is CTSSRQVGAGWQPQHF. For the CDR3, the DNA is TGCACCAGCAGCCGACAGGTAGGGGCGGGGTGGCAGCCCCAGCATTTT.

This clonotype was counted a few times. This chain links TRBV3-1 with TRBJ2-2, with 8 bases aligning to TRBD2. Looked up from germline, CDR1 is LGHDT and CDR2 is YNNKEL (reference sequence). J gave up 6 bases and V 4 bases, and 7 bases lay outside the gene matches. This CDR3 has 15 amino acids. CDR3 protein: CASSRPGLVAGELFF. The CDR3, as DNA: TGTGCCAGCAGCCGGCCGGGACTAGTAGCCGGGGAGCTGTTTTTT. The variable domain in full, with the rest retrieved from reference TRBV3-1 and TRBJ2-2, is DTAVSQTPKYLVTQMGNDKSIKCEQNLGHDTMYWYKQDSKKFLKIMFSYNNKELIINETVPNRFSPKSPDKAHLNLHINSLELGDSAVYFCASSRPGLVAGELFFGEGSRLTVL.

V usage is TRBV12-3 or TRBV12-4 and J usage is TRBJ1-5; D gene ambiguous. Between the trimmed V and J ends, which lost 1 base and 3 bases, there was a span of 10 bases. The length of the CDR3 is 15 residues. This CDR3 is CASSLGITSNQPQHF. CDR3 bases: TGTGCCAGCAGTTTAGGGATCACTTCCAATCAGCCCCAGCATTTT.

This clonotype was counted at least ten times. The V gene is TRBV9, the J gene TRBJ2-7, with TRBD2 matching over 11 bases. V shed 2 bases and J 6 bases; nucleotides not matched to a gene: 4. The CDR3 is 14 amino acids. Germline CDR1 and CDR2: SGDLS and YYNGEE. CDR3 region: CASSVGTSGSEQYF. Written as DNA, the CDR3 is TGTGCCAGCAGCGTGGGGACTAGCGGAAGCGAGCAGTACTTC.

This clonotype has a handful of counts. The V and J genes are TRBV2 and TRBJ1-2, with 8 bases that match TRBD1. The V gene's germline CDR1 is SNHLY and CDR2 FYNNEI. This CDR3 contains 14 residues. After removal of 8 bases from V and 8 bases from J, the junction contained 13 bases not matched to a gene. The CDR3 coding sequence is TGTGCCAGCTTAAACCGGGACAGGTTATTAGGCTACACCTTC. This gives the protein CASLNRDRLLGYTF.

This clonotype occurred a few times. The chain links TRBV29-1 to TRBJ1-2; weak D call: TRBD1 (5 bases). The length of the CDR3 is 13 residues. Trimming removed 0 bases at V and 8 bases at J, with 13 bases between. The germline gives CDR1 SQVTM, CDR2 ANQGSEA. CDR3: CSVEDRLGRGYTF. CDR3 coding DNA: TGCAGCGTTGAAGATCGTTTGGGGCGAGGCTACACCTTC.

This sequence joins TRBV7-6 and TRBJ1-5; D not certain. The germline V gene has CDR1 SGHVS and CDR2 FNYEAQ. The CDR3 loop spans 15 amino acids. V shed 1 base and J shed 3 bases, with 10 bases lying between them. CDR3 in amino acids: CASSLGIGFNQPQHF. The CDR3 DNA reads TGTGCCAGCAGCTTAGGAATAGGCTTCAATCAGCCCCAGCATTTT.

V usage is TRBV28 and J usage is TRBJ1-5; no reliable D call. The germline CDR1 and CDR2 sequences are MDHEN and SYDVKM. The CDR3 totals 12 residues. Trimming pared 10 bases from V and 5 bases from J, leaving 12 bases between. The CDR3 sequence: CATSYGDQPQHF. For the CDR3, the DNA is TGTGCCACCTCGTACGGGGATCAGCCCCAGCATTTT. The entire variable domain, with the rest obtained from reference TRBV28 and TRBJ1-5, is as follows: DVKVTQSSRYLVKRTGEKVFLECVQDMDHENMFWYRQDPGLGLRLIYFSYDVKMKEKGDIPEGYSVSREKKERFSLILESASTNQTSMYLCATSYGDQPQHFGDGTRLSIL.